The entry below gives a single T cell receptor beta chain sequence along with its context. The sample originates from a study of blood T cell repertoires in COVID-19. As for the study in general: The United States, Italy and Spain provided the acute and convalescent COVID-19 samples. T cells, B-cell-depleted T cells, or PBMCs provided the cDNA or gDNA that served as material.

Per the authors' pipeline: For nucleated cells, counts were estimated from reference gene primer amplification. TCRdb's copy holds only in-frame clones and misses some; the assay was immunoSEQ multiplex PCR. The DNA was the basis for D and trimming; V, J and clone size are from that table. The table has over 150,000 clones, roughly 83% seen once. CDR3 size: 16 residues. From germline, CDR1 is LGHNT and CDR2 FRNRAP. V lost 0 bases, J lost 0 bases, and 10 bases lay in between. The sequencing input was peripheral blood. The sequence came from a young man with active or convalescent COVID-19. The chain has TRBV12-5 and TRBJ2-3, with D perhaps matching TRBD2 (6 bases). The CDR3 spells CASGLVTSSSTDTQYF. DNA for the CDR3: TGTGCTAGTGGTTTGGTAACTAGCTCAAGCACAGATACGCAGTATTTT.